This entry lists 21 T cell receptor beta chains sequenced from one sample in a study of T-cell memory formation after mild COVID-19. TCRdb called the 5' RACE reads again in MiXCR, with one record for every CDR3 protein. This table has roughly 350,000 distinct CDR3 sequences, roughly 13% appearing once. Specimen: PBMCs or a T cell subset sorted from them (not recorded which). All receptors come from a young man who had mild COVID-19 (a few samples of this study predate the infection). Cell type and time point are not known.

The chain combines TRBV4-1 with TRBJ2-2; 7 nucleotides match TRBD2. CDR1 and CDR2 from the germline V gene are MGHRA and YSYEKL. There are 14 residues in the CDR3. The J segment lost 5 bases and the V segment lost 5 bases, leaving 5 bases of the junction unmatched. The CDR3: CASSSRDYTGELFF. The CDR3 DNA follows: TGCGCCAGCAGCTCCCGGGACTATACCGGGGAGCTGTTTTTT.

The chain carries TRBV18 and TRBJ2-2; 9 bases line up with TRBD1. The CDR3 length is 16 residues. Germline CDR1 reads KGHSH; CDR2 reads LQKENI. The trim removed 2 bases at V and 4 bases at J, leaving 5 bases unmatched. CDR3 nucleotides: TGTGCCAGCTCACCATCCGGGACAGGGATCACCGGGGAGCTGTTTTTT. Translated: CASSPSGTGITGELFF.

The chain is built from TRBV5-1 and TRBJ1-6, with 7 bases aligning to TRBD1. V shed 5 bases and J 9 bases; nucleotides not matched to a gene: 8. Germline loops: CDR1 SGHRS, CDR2 YFSETQ. The CDR3 is made up of 14 amino acids. CDR3 DNA: TGCGCCAGCAGGTCGACAGGGCTGTCTTCACCCCTCCACTTT. Its translation: CASRSTGLSSPLHF.

V usage is TRBV20-1 and J usage is TRBJ2-1, with 9 bases identical to TRBD1. The CDR3 consists of 16 residues. J lost 4 bases, V lost 3 bases, and 10 bases had no gene match. The germline V gene has CDR1 DFQATT and CDR2 SNEGSKA (reference sequence). The CDR3 here is CSASTQGARFYNEQFF. The CDR3 DNA reads TGCAGTGCTAGCACACAGGGGGCGCGCTTTTACAATGAGCAGTTCTTC.

This clonotype was counted between two and nine times. The chain uses TRBV7-2 and TRBJ2-3; D is tentatively TRBD1 or TRBD2 (5 bases each). Germline lookup yields CDR1 SGHTA and CDR2 FQGNSA. Between the trimmed V and J ends, which lost 2 bases and 4 bases, there was a span of 16 bases. The CDR3 runs to 16 residues. DNA for the CDR3: TGTGCCAGCAGCTTATGGGCCAGGGCGGGCCCAGATACGCAGTATTTT. Translated: CASSLWARAGPDTQYF.

This sequence joins TRBV4-1 and TRBJ1-5; D is unresolved. Germline V lookup: CDR1 MGHRA, CDR2 YSYEKL. The V end lost 0 bases, the J end lost 7 bases, and 10 bases lay between the germline ends. The CDR3 runs to 14 residues. The DNA for the CDR3 is TGCGCCAGCAGCCAAGATCAGAGATCCCAGCCCCAGCATTTT. Translation: CASSQDQRSQPQHF.

The rearrangement uses TRBV9 and TRBJ2-1; 7 bases align to TRBD1. Germline V CDR1 and CDR2: SGDLS, YYNGEE. J lost 0 bases, V lost 2 bases, and 5 bases had no gene match. CDR3 length: 16 residues. DNA for the CDR3: TGTGCCAGCAGCGTCGGACAGGACCACTCCTACAATGAGCAGTTCTTC. Translation: CASSVGQDHSYNEQFF.

This clonotype was counted a few times. The genes are TRBV20-1 and TRBJ2-5; the D gene is possibly TRBD1 (5 bases). The CDR3 length is 14 residues. The V end lost 0 bases, the J end lost 5 bases, and 13 bases lay between the germline ends. Germline V gene data show CDR1 as DFQATT and CDR2 as SNEGSKA (reference sequence). CDR3 bases: TGCAGTGCTAGAGATGGGGCTGAGGCGGAGACCCAGTACTTC. Protein: CSARDGAEAETQYF.

This clonotype has ten or more counts. V usage is TRBV6-2 or TRBV6-3 and J usage is TRBJ2-1; no clear D gene. Germline V gene lookup returns CDR1 MNHEY and CDR2 SVGEGT. V was cut by 0 bases and J by 15 bases, with 12 bases left in between. This CDR3 is 12 amino acids long. CDR3 in DNA: TGTGCCAGCAGTTACTCGAGAGGCCAGCCGTTCTTC. Its translation is CASSYSRGQPFF.

This clonotype was recorded at least ten times. The rearrangement joins TRBV7-3 to TRBJ2-3; no clear D. The CDR3 is 14 residues long. With 2 bases removed from V and 2 bases from J, the gap between germline ends came to 8 bases. Germline lookup yields CDR1 SGHTA and CDR2 FQGTGA. This CDR3 reads CASSLSAVTDTQYF. DNA of the CDR3: TGTGCCAGCAGCTTATCGGCGGTCACAGATACGCAGTATTTT.

This clonotype showed up just a few times. The chain employs TRBV5-1 and TRBJ2-6; no reliable D call. CDR1 is SGHRS, CDR2 YFSETQ, per germline. With 4 bases removed from V and 0 bases from J, the gap between germline ends came to 8 bases. The CDR3 totals 15 residues. CDR3 sequence: CASSLQASGANVLTF. The CDR3 DNA reads as TGCGCCAGCAGCCTCCAGGCCTCTGGGGCCAACGTCCTGACTTTC.

This clonotype was detected ten times or more. CDR3 in DNA: TGTGCCACCGCCGTCACAGGGGGATACAATGAGCAGTTCTTC. Translating it yields CATAVTGGYNEQFF. V gene TRBV24-1 combines with J gene TRBJ2-1, with 8 bases lining up with TRBD1. V lost 9 bases to trimming and J lost 4 bases; unmatched junction nucleotides: 7. This CDR3 spans 14 amino acids. The V gene's germline CDR1 is KGHDR and CDR2 SFDVKD.

A few counts support this clonotype. The chain employs TRBV6-1 and TRBJ1-6; D gene ambiguous. The V and J ends lost 2 bases and 10 bases respectively, with 9 bases between them. The CDR3 extends over 13 amino acids. Germline CDR1 MNHNS, CDR2 SASEGT. The CDR3 DNA follows: TGTGCCAGCAGTGAATTGGGAAAATCACCCCTCCACTTT. Protein sequence: CASSELGKSPLHF.

V is TRBV7-3 and J is TRBJ2-5; 10 bases agree with TRBD2. The germline V gene encodes CDR1 SGHTA and CDR2 FQGTGA. Germline trimming cut 4 bases from V and 5 bases from J; bases unmatched to any gene: 4. This CDR3 contains 14 residues. The CDR3 loop is CASSSGLATETQYF. The CDR3 nucleotides read TGTGCCAGCAGCTCGGGACTAGCGACGGAGACCCAGTACTTC.

This clonotype was observed a handful of times. This rearrangement joins TRBV20-1 to TRBJ1-2; tentatively, D is TRBD1 (5 bases). The CDR3 has 14 residues. The germline V and J ends were trimmed by 5 bases and 3 bases, with 16 bases remaining between them. Germline V gene lookup returns CDR1 DFQATT and CDR2 SNEGSKA (reference sequence). The CDR3 sequence is CSASRTGPDYGYTF. The DNA of the CDR3 is TGCAGTGCTTCAAGGACGGGGCCAGACTATGGCTACACCTTC.

This clonotype appeared a few times. CDR3 coding DNA: TGTGCCAGCAGCTTCAGAGGGAATCGAAGGAATGAGCAGTTCTTC. Residues: CASSFRGNRRNEQFF. The chain uses TRBV12-3 or TRBV12-4 and TRBJ2-1; tentative D call: TRBD2 (5 bases). CDR3 length equals 15 residues. V was shortened by 6 bases and J by 7 bases, with 19 bases between the two germline ends.

The chain links TRBV2 to TRBJ1-2; 8 nucleotides line up with TRBD1. Germline CDR1 is SNHLY and CDR2 is FYNNEI. V dropped 2 bases and J dropped 2; count of bases not matched to a gene: 4. This CDR3 is built from 15 residues. The DNA for the CDR3 is TGTGCCAGCAGTGAATACGGGACAGGCAACTATGGCTACACCTTC. As protein: CASSEYGTGNYGYTF.

This clonotype has more than one count but fewer than ten. V usage is TRBV7-2 and J usage is TRBJ2-1; D might be TRBD1 or TRBD2, each matching 6 bases. The CDR3 length is 15 residues. V lost 10 bases and J lost 8, with 24 bases in between. The germline V gene has CDR1 SGHTA and CDR2 FQGNSA. The CDR3 loop reads CATAPEGQGNDEQFF. The CDR3 region has the DNA TGTGCCACCGCCCCGGAGGGGCAGGGGAACGATGAGCAGTTCTTC.

This clonotype was counted a few times. J is TRBJ1-6 and V is TRBV5-1, with D perhaps TRBD1 (5 bases). This CDR3 spans 14 amino acids. Trimming pared 2 bases from V and 9 bases from J, leaving 12 bases between. Germline assignment: CDR1 SGHRS and CDR2 YFSETQ. This chain's CDR3 is CASSFQGEGSPLHF. DNA for the CDR3: TGCGCCAGCAGCTTCCAGGGCGAGGGTTCACCCCTCCACTTT.

V and J are TRBV4-1 and TRBJ1-4; D perhaps matches TRBD1 (6 bases). The CDR3 contains 14 residues. Germline lookup yields CDR1 MGHRA and CDR2 YSYEKL. V shed 0 bases and J shed 5 bases, with 7 bases lying between them. CDR3 coding DNA: TGCGCCAGCAGCCAAGAAGGACAGAATGAAAAACTGTTTTTT. Translation: CASSQEGQNEKLFF.

The J gene is TRBJ1-1, the V gene TRBV24-1; 9 nucleotides line up with TRBD1. Losses at the gene ends were 4 bases for V and 4 bases for J; bases not matched to a gene: 0. The CDR3 is made up of 13 amino acids. CDR1 is KGHDR, CDR2 SFDVKD, per germline. The CDR3 is CATSEGQGTEAFF. DNA for the CDR3: TGTGCCACCAGTGAGGGACAGGGCACTGAAGCTTTCTTT.